This is a list of T cell receptor beta chains from one sample in a study of blood T cell repertoires in COVID-19. Some clones are missing from TCRdb's copy, which holds only in-frame ones; the method was immunoSEQ multiplex PCR. This repertoire shows around 240,000 clones, 90% to 95% found once; its top ten account for 0.95% to 1.5%. Sample: PBMCs or T cells enriched from blood (not recorded which). The receptors were gathered from a human donor in a cohort exposed to, infected with or recovered from COVID-19 (not recorded which). The donor label of this sample is uncertain. Each CDR3 is given with its conserved first and last residue. Fields, in order: V gene, clone size, D gene, J gene, CDR3 DNA, CDR3 protein. D genes are given only for firm matches. Only part of the rows carry a size: once, few, many, or a class if the clone is expanded.

>TRBV3-1/TRBV3-2|NA|NA|TRBJ1-1
TGTGCCAGCAGCCAAGAGCCGGCTGGCAGGGGAGATCTTGGAGCTTTCTTT
CASSQEPAGRGDLGAFF
>TRBV19|NA|TRBD1|TRBJ1-5
TGTGCCAGTGCCGCGACAGGGCTTAGCAATCAGCCCCAGCATTTT
CASAATGLSNQPQHF
>TRBV5-1|NA|NA|TRBJ1-2
TGCGCCAGCAGCCGAGACGGACAGCCGAACTATGGCTACACCTTC
CASSRDGQPNYGYTF
>TRBV5-5|NA|NA|TRBJ2-1
TGTGCCAGCTCCGGGAGCTCCTACAATGAGCAGTTCTTC
CASSGSSYNEQFF
>TRBV7-9|NA|TRBD1|TRBJ1-2
TGTGCCAGCAGCTCAACCCTGACAGGGGACACCTATGGCTACACCTTC
CASSSTLTGDTYGYTF
>TRBV15|once|TRBD1|TRBJ1-1
TGTGCCACCAGCACAAATAGACAGGGGGCTCCTGAAGCTTTCTTT
CATSTNRQGAPEAFF
>TRBV19|NA|NA|TRBJ1-5
TGTGCCAGTAGTATAGATCCGACGGGGAATCAGCCCCAGCATTTT
CASSIDPTGNQPQHF
>TRBV6-5|NA|NA|TRBJ1-5
TGTGCCAGCAGTCCGGACAGCAACGGCAATCAGCCCCAGCATTTT
CASSPDSNGNQPQHF
>TRBV7-9|NA|TRBD1|TRBJ1-2
TGTGCCAGCAGCCCTGGGACAGGGGGCCACTATGGCTACACCTTC
CASSPGTGGHYGYTF
>TRBV5-6|NA|NA|TRBJ1-1
TGTGCCAGCAGCTTGTTGAGGGTTGGCACTGAAGCTTTCTTT
CASSLLRVGTEAFF
>TRBV19|NA|NA|TRBJ1-1
TGTGCCAGTAGAACACCTCAGATGAACACTGAAGCTTTCTTT
CASRTPQMNTEAFF
>TRBV7-9|NA|TRBD1|TRBJ1-3
TGTGCCAGCAGCTCCCCTGAAGACAGGGCTGGAAACACCATATATTTT
CASSSPEDRAGNTIYF
>TRBV7-2|NA|TRBD1|TRBJ1-3
TGTGCCAGCAGCCCCCGAGGGGGCTTCAACACCATATATTTT
CASSPRGGFNTIYF
>TRBV14|NA|NA|TRBJ2-1
TGTGCCAGCAGCCAAGTCGGGAGGGGGCCTGGTGAGCAGTTCTTC
CASSQVGRGPGEQFF
>TRBV10-3|few|TRBD1|TRBJ1-5
TGTGCCATCACCGAAGGACAGGGGCCTAATCAGCCCCAGCATTTT
CAITEGQGPNQPQHF
>TRBV11-2|NA|NA|TRBJ2-3
TGTGCCAGCAGCCTCGACTACACAGATACGCAGTATTTT
CASSLDYTDTQYF
>TRBV30|NA|NA|TRBJ1-5
TGTGCCTGGAGTGTGGGGCACAGCAATCAGCCCCAGCATTTT
CAWSVGHSNQPQHF
>TRBV5-8|NA|NA|TRBJ1-2
TGTGCCAGCAGCTTGGAGTTAGGGCCCAGGGACTATGGCTACACCTTC
CASSLELGPRDYGYTF
>TRBV2|once|TRBD1|TRBJ1-4
TGTGCCAGCAAGATACAGGGGGCTTATGAAAAACTGTTTTTT
CASKIQGAYEKLFF
>TRBV5-1|NA|NA|TRBJ1-3
TGCGCCAGCAGCTTGGTATCTGGAAACACCATATATTTT
CASSLVSGNTIYF
>TRBV5-6|NA|TRBD2|TRBJ2-5
TGTGCCAGCAGCTTGGGACTAGCGGGGGGCTCCCAAGAGACCCAGTACTTC
CASSLGLAGGSQETQYF
>TRBV10-2|NA|NA|TRBJ2-7
TGCGCCAGCAGTGAGTCGTACAGCGAGCAGTACTTC
CASSESYSEQYF
>TRBV5-1|NA|TRBD1|TRBJ1-1
TGCGCCAGCAGCCTCGCCGGGACAGGCCGCTTGTCCGCTTTCTTT
CASSLAGTGRLSAFF
>TRBV7-2|NA|NA|TRBJ2-7
TGTGCCAGCAGCTTAGGTCACAGGCCCCACGAGCAGTACTTC
CASSLGHRPHEQYF
>TRBV7-9|NA|NA|TRBJ1-4
TGTGCCAGCAGCTTAGTAGTACGGGGATTCAACGAAAAACTGTTTTTT
CASSLVVRGFNEKLFF
>TRBV29-1|NA|NA|TRBJ1-1
TGCAGCGGAGAAAACCAGGCGAACACTGAAGCTTTCTTT
CSGENQANTEAFF
>TRBV4-1|NA|NA|TRBJ2-3
TGCGCCAGCAGCCAGAGGACCTCTGGGGCCCAAGATACGCAGTATTTT
CASSQRTSGAQDTQYF
>TRBV9|NA|TRBD1|TRBJ1-5
TGTGCCAGCAGCGCCGGGACAGGGGTCAGACAGCCCCAGCATTTT
CASSAGTGVRQPQHF
>TRBV29-1|NA|TRBD1|TRBJ1-1
TGCAGCGTTGAAGTCAGTACAGGGGGCACTGAAGCTTTCTTT
CSVEVSTGGTEAFF
>TRBV5-1|NA|NA|TRBJ2-7
TGCGCCAATCAAGGACGGGGTCCCTACGAGCAGTACTTC
CANQGRGPYEQYF
>TRBV9|NA|TRBD1|TRBJ1-1
TGTGCCAGCAGCGTGGACAGGGGCACTGAAGCTTTCTTT
CASSVDRGTEAFF
>TRBV2|NA|TRBD1|TRBJ1-2
TGTGCCAGCAGGGGGGCCCAGGGGGTCCCTCAGGGGGGCTACACCTTC
CASRGAQGVPQGGYTF
>TRBV10-3|NA|TRBD1|TRBJ1-1
TGTGCCACGGGACAGGATCCCATGAACACTGAAGCTTTCTTT
CATGQDPMNTEAFF
>TRBV7-2|NA|NA|TRBJ2-5
TGTGCCAGCAGCTTAGGGCGGAGCCAAGAGACCCAGTACTTC
CASSLGRSQETQYF
>TRBV11-2|NA|NA|TRBJ1-6
TGTGCCAGCAGCCCCACAGCCAGTTCACCCCTCCACTTT
CASSPTASSPLHF
>TRBV5-5|few|NA|TRBJ1-1
TGTGCCAGCAGCTTTGCAGGGCGCGGGGTCACTGAAGCTTTCTTT
CASSFAGRGVTEAFF
>TRBV6-2/TRBV6-3|NA|NA|TRBJ1-6
TGTGCCAGCAGTTCTGCGGGCGGCAATTCACCCCTCCACTTT
CASSSAGGNSPLHF
>TRBV9|NA|NA|TRBJ1-2
TGTGCCAGCAGCCCCCGAGGGGGGGCCTCTGGCTACACCTTC
CASSPRGGASGYTF
>TRBV2|NA|NA|TRBJ1-1
TGTGCCAGCAGTGCTGGGGGGTCTGAAGCTTTCTTT
CASSAGGSEAFF
>TRBV9|NA|TRBD1|TRBJ2-7
TGTGCCAGCAGCGCGACAGGGTCCTACGAGCAGTACTTC
CASSATGSYEQYF
>TRBV19|NA|NA|TRBJ1-2
TGTGCCAGTTCCCAGGTGACGTATGGCTACACCTTC
CASSQVTYGYTF
>TRBV2|once|NA|TRBJ1-5
TGTGCCTCGGCGGGGGGCCTGGGTCAGCCCCAGCATTTT
CASAGGLGQPQHF
>TRBV7-9|few|NA|TRBJ1-2
TGTGCCAGCAGCGCCCCACAGGCGTTTAACTATGGCTACACCTTC
CASSAPQAFNYGYTF
>TRBV20-1|NA|NA|TRBJ2-3
TGCAGTGCTAGTCCCTTCTCGACTAATCCCACAGATACGCAGTATTTT
CSASPFSTNPTDTQYF
>TRBV5-1|NA|NA|TRBJ1-1
TGCGCCAGCAGCTTCCAGGGAAATAATGAAGCTTTCTTT
CASSFQGNNEAFF
>TRBV19|NA|NA|TRBJ1-1
TGTGCCAGTATGAGCGGGGAGGGGTACACTGAAGCTTTCTTT
CASMSGEGYTEAFF
>TRBV5-6|NA|TRBD1|TRBJ2-5
TGTGCCAGCAGCCGCGACAGGGGCTACGAGACCCAGTACTTC
CASSRDRGYETQYF
>TRBV4-1|NA|TRBD1|TRBJ1-4
TGCGCCAGCAGCACTTGGACAGGGAAAACAACTAATGAAAAACTGTTTTTT
CASSTWTGKTTNEKLFF
>TRBV20-1|NA|NA|TRBJ1-2
TGCAGTGTGAGTTCTGACTATGGCTACACCTTC
CSVSSDYGYTF
>TRBV12-3/TRBV12-4|NA|TRBD1|TRBJ1-2
TGTGCCAGCAGTGGACAGGGAGTCAGTGGCTACACCTTC
CASSGQGVSGYTF
>TRBV11-2|NA|NA|TRBJ2-3
TGTGCCAGCAGCTTGAGATTATCTAGCACAGATACGCAGTATTTT
CASSLRLSSTDTQYF
>TRBV24-1|NA|TRBD1|TRBJ1-4
TGTGCCACCAGTGACCAGACAGGGGGCGATGAAAAACTGTTTTTT
CATSDQTGGDEKLFF
>TRBV7-8|NA|TRBD1|TRBJ2-7
TGTGCCAGCAGCTTTACAGGGGCCTACGAGCAGTACTTC
CASSFTGAYEQYF
>TRBV9|NA|TRBD2|TRBJ2-3
TGTGCCAGCAGCGCCTTCGGAGCGGGGAGCACAGATACGCAGTATTTT
CASSAFGAGSTDTQYF
>TRBV5-5|NA|TRBD2|TRBJ2-1
TGTGCCAGCAGCTTGACCCCCAGCGGGGGGGCCCCCTACAATGAGCAGTTCTTC
CASSLTPSGGAPYNEQFF
>TRBV29-1|NA|NA|TRBJ1-2
TGCAGCGTTGAGGGGAGTGGGAGGGGATATGGCTACACCTTC
CSVEGSGRGYGYTF
>TRBV30|NA|TRBD1|TRBJ1-6
TGTGCCTGGAGTGAAAGACAGGGTGGGTCACCCCTCCACTTT
CAWSERQGGSPLHF
>TRBV2|NA|TRBD2|TRBJ2-5
TGTGCCAGCAGTTGGACTAGCGGGGGGGCCGGGGAGACCCAGTACTTC
CASSWTSGGAGETQYF
>TRBV5-4|NA|NA|TRBJ1-2
TGTGCCAGCAGCTTGTCCCCAGGGATGAACTATGGCTACACCTTC
CASSLSPGMNYGYTF
>TRBV10-1|NA|NA|TRBJ1-1
TGCGCCAGCACCCGAGATATGAACACTGAAGCTTTCTTT
CASTRDMNTEAFF